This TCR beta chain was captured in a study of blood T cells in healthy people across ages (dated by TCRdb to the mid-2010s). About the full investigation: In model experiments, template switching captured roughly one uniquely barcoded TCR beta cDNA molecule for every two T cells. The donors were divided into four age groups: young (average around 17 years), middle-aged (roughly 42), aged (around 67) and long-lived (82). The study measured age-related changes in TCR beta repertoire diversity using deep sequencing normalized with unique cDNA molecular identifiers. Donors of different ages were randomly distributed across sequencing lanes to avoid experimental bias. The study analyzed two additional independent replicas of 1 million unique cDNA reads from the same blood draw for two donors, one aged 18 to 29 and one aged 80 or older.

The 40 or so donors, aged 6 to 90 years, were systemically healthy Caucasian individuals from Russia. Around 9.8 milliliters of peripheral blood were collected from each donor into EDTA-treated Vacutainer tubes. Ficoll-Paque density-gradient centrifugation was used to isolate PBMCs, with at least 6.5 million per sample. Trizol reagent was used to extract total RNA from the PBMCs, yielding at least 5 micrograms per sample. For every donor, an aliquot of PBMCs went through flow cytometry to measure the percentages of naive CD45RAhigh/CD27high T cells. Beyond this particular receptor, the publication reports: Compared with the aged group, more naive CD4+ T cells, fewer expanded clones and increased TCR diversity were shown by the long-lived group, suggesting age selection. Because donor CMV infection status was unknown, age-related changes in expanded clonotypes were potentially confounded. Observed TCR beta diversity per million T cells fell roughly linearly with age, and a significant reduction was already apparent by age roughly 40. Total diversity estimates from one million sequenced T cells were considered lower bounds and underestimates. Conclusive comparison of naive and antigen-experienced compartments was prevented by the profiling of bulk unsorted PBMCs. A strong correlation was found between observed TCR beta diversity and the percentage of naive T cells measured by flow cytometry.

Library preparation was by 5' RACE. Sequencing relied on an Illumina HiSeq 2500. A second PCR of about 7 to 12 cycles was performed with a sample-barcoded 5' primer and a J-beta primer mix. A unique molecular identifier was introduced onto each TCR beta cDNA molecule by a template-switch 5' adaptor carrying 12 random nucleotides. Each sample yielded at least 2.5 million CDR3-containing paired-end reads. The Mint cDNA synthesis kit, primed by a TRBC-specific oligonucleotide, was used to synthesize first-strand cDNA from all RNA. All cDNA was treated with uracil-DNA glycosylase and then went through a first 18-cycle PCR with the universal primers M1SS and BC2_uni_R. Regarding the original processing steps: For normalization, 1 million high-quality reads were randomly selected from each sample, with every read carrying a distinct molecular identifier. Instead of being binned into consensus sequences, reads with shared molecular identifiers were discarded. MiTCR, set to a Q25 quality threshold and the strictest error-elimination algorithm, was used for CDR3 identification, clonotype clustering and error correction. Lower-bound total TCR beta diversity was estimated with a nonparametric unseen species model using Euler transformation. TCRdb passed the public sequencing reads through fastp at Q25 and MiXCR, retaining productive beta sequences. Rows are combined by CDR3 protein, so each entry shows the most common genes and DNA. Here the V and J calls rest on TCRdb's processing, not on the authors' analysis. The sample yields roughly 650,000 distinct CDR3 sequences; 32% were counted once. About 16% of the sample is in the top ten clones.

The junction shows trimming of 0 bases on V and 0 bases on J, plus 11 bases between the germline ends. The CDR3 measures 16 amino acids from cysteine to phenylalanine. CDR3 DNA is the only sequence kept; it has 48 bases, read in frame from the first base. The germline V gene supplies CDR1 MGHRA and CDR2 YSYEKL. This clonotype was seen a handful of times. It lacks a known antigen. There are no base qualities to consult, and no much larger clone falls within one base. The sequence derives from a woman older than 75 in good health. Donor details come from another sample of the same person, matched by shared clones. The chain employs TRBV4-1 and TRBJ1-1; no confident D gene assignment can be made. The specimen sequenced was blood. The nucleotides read TGCGCCAGCAGCCAAGAGCTGGGGATAATGAACACTGAAGCTTTCTTT. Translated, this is CASSQELGIMNTEAFF.